This T cell receptor (beta chain) stems from a study of circulating CD8 cells and anti-PD-1 response in melanoma. The QIAseq Immune Repertoire TCR panel built the libraries from approximately 15 ng of total RNA. One entry per CDR3 protein results from TCRdb running MiXCR on the reads. The data show 480 or so distinct CDR3 sequences, about 6.4% seen once. By share of the sample, this clonotype is large (0.1 to 1%). Sorting of live CD3+CD8+TCRalphabeta+ cells by PD-1 and/or TIGIT gave four subsets. The germline CDR1 and CDR2 sequences are MDHEN and SYDVKM. V was clipped by 3 bases and J by 0 bases, with 9 bases between them. The CDR3 contains 15 residues.

The sample was CD8+ T cells from PBMCs, taken at baseline or after one month of anti-PD-1 therapy (not recorded which). This chain uses TRBV28 with TRBJ2-1, with unresolved D. The clonotype comes from a human donor with melanoma. Written as DNA, the CDR3 is TGTGCCAGCAGTTTCGGTCGGAGCTCCTACAATGAGCAGTTCTTC. Its translation is CASSFGRSSYNEQFF.